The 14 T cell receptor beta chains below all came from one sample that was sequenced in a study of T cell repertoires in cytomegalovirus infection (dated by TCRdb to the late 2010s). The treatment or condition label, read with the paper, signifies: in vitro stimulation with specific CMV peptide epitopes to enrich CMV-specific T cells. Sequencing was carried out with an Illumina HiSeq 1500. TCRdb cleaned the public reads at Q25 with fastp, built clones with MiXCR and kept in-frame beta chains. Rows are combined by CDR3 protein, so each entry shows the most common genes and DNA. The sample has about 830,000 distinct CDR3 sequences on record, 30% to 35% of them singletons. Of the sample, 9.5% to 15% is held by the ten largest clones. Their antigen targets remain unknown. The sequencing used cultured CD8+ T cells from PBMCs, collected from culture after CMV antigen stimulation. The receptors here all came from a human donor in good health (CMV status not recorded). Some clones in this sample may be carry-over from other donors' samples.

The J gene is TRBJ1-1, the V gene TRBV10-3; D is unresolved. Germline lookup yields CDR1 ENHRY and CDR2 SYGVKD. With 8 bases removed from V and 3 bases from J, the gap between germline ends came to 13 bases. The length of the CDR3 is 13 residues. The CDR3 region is CAIQGGQDTEAFF. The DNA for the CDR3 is TGTGCCATCCAAGGAGGGCAGGACACTGAAGCTTTCTTT.

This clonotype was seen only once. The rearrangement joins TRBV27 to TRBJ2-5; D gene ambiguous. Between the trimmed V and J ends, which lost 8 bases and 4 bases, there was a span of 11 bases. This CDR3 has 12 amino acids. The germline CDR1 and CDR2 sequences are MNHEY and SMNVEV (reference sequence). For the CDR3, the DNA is TGTGCCAGCGCCCAGTCCCCAGAGACCCAGTACTTC. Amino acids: CASAQSPETQYF.

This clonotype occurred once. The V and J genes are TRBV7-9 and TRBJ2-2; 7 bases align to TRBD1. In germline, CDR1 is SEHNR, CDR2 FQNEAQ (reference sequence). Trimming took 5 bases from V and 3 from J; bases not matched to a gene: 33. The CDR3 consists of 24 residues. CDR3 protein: CASSGSAYPNTLQRQGRHTGELFF. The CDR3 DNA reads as TGTGCCAGCAGCGGATCCGCTTACCCCAACACACTACAGAGACAGGGCCGGCACACCGGGGAGCTGTTTTTT.

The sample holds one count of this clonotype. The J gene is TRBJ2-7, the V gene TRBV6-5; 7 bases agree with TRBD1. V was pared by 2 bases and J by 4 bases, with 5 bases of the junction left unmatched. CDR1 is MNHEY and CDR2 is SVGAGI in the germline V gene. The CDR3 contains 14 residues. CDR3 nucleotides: TGTGCCAGCAGTTACGGGACAGTAGGATACGAGCAGTACGTC. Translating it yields CASSYGTVGYEQYV.

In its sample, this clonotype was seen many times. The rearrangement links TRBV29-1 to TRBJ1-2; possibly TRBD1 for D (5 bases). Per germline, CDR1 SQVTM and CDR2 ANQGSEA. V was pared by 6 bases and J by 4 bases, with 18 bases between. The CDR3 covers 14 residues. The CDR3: CSVISRDTFYGYTF. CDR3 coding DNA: TGCAGCGTCATCAGCAGGGATACCTTCTATGGCTACACCTTC.

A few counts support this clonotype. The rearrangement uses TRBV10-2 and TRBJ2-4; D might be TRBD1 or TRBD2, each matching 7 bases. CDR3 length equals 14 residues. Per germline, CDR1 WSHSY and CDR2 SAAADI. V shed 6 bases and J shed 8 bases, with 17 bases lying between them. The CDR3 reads CASRGGGSRDIQYF. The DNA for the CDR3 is TGCGCCAGCAGGGGAGGGGGCAGCAGGGACATTCAGTACTTC.

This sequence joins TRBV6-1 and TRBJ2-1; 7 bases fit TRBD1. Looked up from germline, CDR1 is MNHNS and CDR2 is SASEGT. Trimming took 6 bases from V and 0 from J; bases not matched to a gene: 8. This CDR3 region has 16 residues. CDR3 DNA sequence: TGTGCCAGCAGAACGGACAGGTTTAGCTCCTACAATGAGCAGTTCTTC. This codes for CASRTDRFSSYNEQFF.

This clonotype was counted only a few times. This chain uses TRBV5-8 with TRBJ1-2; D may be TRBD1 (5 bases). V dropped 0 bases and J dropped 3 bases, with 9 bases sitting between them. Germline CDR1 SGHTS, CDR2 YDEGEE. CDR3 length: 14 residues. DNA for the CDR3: TGTGCCAGCAGCTTGGGGTGGGGCGACTATGGCTACACCTTC. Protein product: CASSLGWGDYGYTF.

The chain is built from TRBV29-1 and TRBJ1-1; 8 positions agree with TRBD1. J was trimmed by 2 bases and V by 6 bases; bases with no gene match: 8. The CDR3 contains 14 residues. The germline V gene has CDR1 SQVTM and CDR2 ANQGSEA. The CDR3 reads CSVPGTGANTEAFF. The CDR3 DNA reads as TGCAGCGTCCCCGGGACAGGAGCTAACACTGAAGCTTTCTTT.

The CDR3 nucleotides read TGTGCCAGCAGTTACGTTCGGGACAACAAGCCCGATAATGAAAAACTGTTTTTT. It is translated as CASSYVRDNKPDNEKLFF. The chain employs TRBV6-6 and TRBJ1-4, with D perhaps matching TRBD1 (6 bases). The germline V gene encodes CDR1 MNHNY and CDR2 SVGAGI (reference sequence). The CDR3 totals 18 residues. The V and J ends lost 2 bases and 4 bases respectively, with 20 bases between them.

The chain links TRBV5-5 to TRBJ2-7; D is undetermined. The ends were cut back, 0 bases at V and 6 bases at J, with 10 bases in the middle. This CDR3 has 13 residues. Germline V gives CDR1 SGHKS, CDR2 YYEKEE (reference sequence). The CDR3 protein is CASSLEAGTEQYV. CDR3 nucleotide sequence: TGTGCCAGCAGCTTGGAGGCAGGTACCGAGCAGTACGTC.

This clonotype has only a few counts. In DNA form, the CDR3 reads TGTGCCAGCAGTTTACGAGCGGGACCCTGGGACACTGAAGCTTTCTTT. Its protein is CASSLRAGPWDTEAFF. V usage is TRBV28 and J usage is TRBJ1-1, with D possibly matching TRBD1 (5 bases). Germline CDR1 MDHEN, CDR2 SYDVKM. The CDR3 has 16 residues. Trimming took 2 bases from V and 3 from J, leaving 16 bases between them.

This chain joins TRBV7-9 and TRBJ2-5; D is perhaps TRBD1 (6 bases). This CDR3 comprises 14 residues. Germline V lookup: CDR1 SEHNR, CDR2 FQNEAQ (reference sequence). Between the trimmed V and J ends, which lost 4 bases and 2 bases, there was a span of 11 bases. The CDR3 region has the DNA TGTGCCAGCAGCTGGACAGCGCCACAAGAGACCCAGTACTTC. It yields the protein CASSWTAPQETQYF.

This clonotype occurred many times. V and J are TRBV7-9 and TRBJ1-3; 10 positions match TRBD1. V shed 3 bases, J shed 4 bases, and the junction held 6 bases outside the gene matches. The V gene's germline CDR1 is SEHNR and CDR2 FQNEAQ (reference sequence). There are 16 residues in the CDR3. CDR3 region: CASSLPDRGPGNTIYF. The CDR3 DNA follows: TGTGCCAGCAGCTTGCCCGACAGGGGGCCCGGAAACACCATATATTTT.